The 5 T cell receptor beta chains in this list originate from one sample, sequenced in a study of response to subunit inactivated influenza vaccine. Using its own MiXCR run on the RT-PCR reads, TCRdb lists one record per CDR3 protein. The sample shows 500,000 to 600,000 distinct CDR3 sequences, over 9.5% of them seen only once. The sequenced sample was PBMCs from blood, obtained on the day of vaccination. The receptors originated from a man aged 50-60 years who received an inactivated influenza vaccine.

A few counts support this clonotype. The rearrangement links TRBV10-3 to TRBJ2-7, with TRBD1 identical over 7 bases. V lost 6 bases, J lost 3 bases, and 8 bases stayed unmatched. In germline, CDR1 is ENHRY, CDR2 SYGVKD. This CDR3 is built from 14 residues. CDR3 loop: CAISQGQSNYEQYF. In nucleotides, the CDR3 is TGTGCCATCAGCCAGGGACAGTCGAACTACGAGCAGTACTTC.

The chain recombines TRBV20-1 with TRBJ2-1; 10 nucleotides align to TRBD2. The V gene's germline CDR1 is DFQATT and CDR2 SNEGSKA (reference sequence). The length of the CDR3 is 12 residues. J lost 6 bases, V lost 6 bases, and 2 bases had no gene match. The CDR3 sequence is CSARTSGNEQFF. The CDR3 region has the DNA TGCAGTGCAAGGACTAGCGGCAATGAGCAGTTCTTC.

The gene calls are TRBV20-1 and TRBJ2-7, with unresolved D. Looked up from germline, CDR1 is DFQATT and CDR2 is SNEGSKA (reference sequence). V shed 3 bases and J shed 7 bases, with 13 bases lying between them. CDR3 size: 12 residues. The DNA of the CDR3 is TGCAGTGCTAGGACGAGTTCCGCGGAGCAGTACTTC. This translates into CSARTSSAEQYF.

With regard to this clonotype: An end of the junction does not agree with germline; a read error may underlie this. The chain links TRBV4-1 to TRBJ2-7; 8 nucleotides agree with TRBD1. The CDR3 runs 14 residues. Germline CDR1 is MGHRA and CDR2 is YSYEKL. The CDR3 bases are TGCGCTAGCAGCCAAGACGGGACAGGCTACGAGCAGTACTTC. Its translation is CASSQDGTGYEQYF.

The chain joins TRBV6-5 to TRBJ2-3, with TRBD2 matching 12 bases. The germline gives CDR1 MNHEY, CDR2 SVGAGI. The CDR3 sequence is 15 residues long. V lost 5 bases to trimming and J lost 6 bases; unmatched junction nucleotides: 6. The CDR3 loop is CASSTLAGGRDTQYF. CDR3 bases: TGTGCCAGCAGTACTCTAGCGGGAGGGAGGGATACGCAGTATTTT.